These 6 T cell receptor beta chains originate from one sample sequenced in a study of control samples from healthy donors and cancer patients (dated by TCRdb to the early 2020s). To prepare the library, the immunoSEQ multiplex PCR assay was applied. The table was pulled from immuneACCESS by TCRdb, which kept in-frame rearrangements only. Such tables lose some clones; where checked, under half of the loss comes from unresolved V genes, and the rest has no known cause. Here the sample has about 69,000 clones; approximately 89% occur a single time. The top ten hold over 4.5% of the sample. The sample comprised PBMCs. The receptor source for this set is a man aged 55 to 70 with colorectal cancer.

The chain uses TRBV2 and TRBJ2-1; 11 bases match TRBD1. V trimming: 4 bases; J trimming: 7 bases; junction bases outside the gene matches: 9. The germline V gene encodes CDR1 SNHLY and CDR2 FYNNEI. The CDR3 is 16 amino acids. CDR3 loop: CASSGLGQGARNEQFF. CDR3 nucleotides: TGTGCCAGCAGTGGGCTCGGACAGGGGGCGCGGAATGAGCAGTTCTTC.

As DNA, the CDR3 is TGCGCCAGCAGCTTGATATTCCCCGGGACAGGGGGCGCAAACACAGATACGCAGTATTTT. This gives the protein CASSLIFPGTGGANTDTQYF. The V and J genes are TRBV5-1 and TRBJ2-3, with 12 bases lining up with TRBD1. The CDR3 has 20 residues. Germline CDR1 reads SGHRS; CDR2 reads YFSETQ. Germline trimming cut 1 base from V and 2 bases from J; bases unmatched to any gene: 14.

This clone was picked up a small number of times. The chain links TRBV18 to TRBJ2-5; 9 nucleotides align to TRBD2. The germline V gene has CDR1 KGHSH and CDR2 LQKENI. The CDR3 extends over 14 amino acids. Trimming removed 3 bases from V and 4 bases from J; junction bases left unmatched: 3. CDR3 sequence: CASSPKGLAETQYF. The CDR3 DNA is TGTGCCAGCTCACCGAAGGGACTAGCAGAGACCCAGTACTTC.

A single count supports this clone. The CDR3 DNA reads as TGTGCCAGCTCACCCGCAAACAGGGTTGGTCCGGGCGAGCAGTACTTC. It translates to CASSPANRVGPGEQYF. The chain employs TRBV18 and TRBJ2-7; tentatively, D is TRBD1 (6 bases). The CDR3 has 16 amino acids. Trimming removed 3 bases from V and 6 bases from J, with 21 bases in between. Germline V gene lookup returns CDR1 KGHSH and CDR2 LQKENI. Complete variable domain (other parts from reference TRBV18 and TRBJ2-7): NAGVMQNPRHLVRRRGQEARLRCSPMKGHSHVYWYRQLPEEGLKFMVYLQKENIIDESGMPKERFSAEFPKEGPSILRIQQVVRGDSAAYFCASSPANRVGPGEQYFGPGTRLTVT.

Notes on this clone: Distinct nucleotide sequences in the sample also encode this CDR3. This chain links TRBV11-2 with TRBJ2-2, with 8 bases aligning to TRBD2. The V gene end was trimmed by 5 bases and the J gene end by 6 bases; junction bases not matched to a gene: 11. This CDR3 region has 16 residues. Germline CDR1 reads SGHAT; CDR2 reads FQNNGV. The CDR3 DNA follows: TGTGCCAGCAGCCTTTCTCGACGGGGGGGGGCCGGGGAGCTGTTTTTT. It is translated as CASSLSRRGGAGELFF. Full variable domain (missing parts from reference TRBV11-2 and TRBJ2-2): EAGVAQSPRYKIIEKRQSVAFWCNPISGHATLYWYQQILGQGPKLLIQFQNNGVVDDSQLPKDRFSAERLKGVDSTLKIQPAKLEDSAVYLCASSLSRRGGAGELFFGEGSRLTVL.

The chain links TRBV15 to TRBJ2-7, with 8 bases fitting TRBD2. Trimming removed 5 bases from V and 2 bases from J; junction bases left unmatched: 8. The CDR3 spans 15 residues. Germline CDR1 is LNHNV and CDR2 is YYDKDF (reference sequence). The CDR3: CATSGRGGYAYEQYF. CDR3 coding DNA: TGTGCCACCAGCGGCCGGGGGGGATATGCCTACGAGCAGTACTTC.